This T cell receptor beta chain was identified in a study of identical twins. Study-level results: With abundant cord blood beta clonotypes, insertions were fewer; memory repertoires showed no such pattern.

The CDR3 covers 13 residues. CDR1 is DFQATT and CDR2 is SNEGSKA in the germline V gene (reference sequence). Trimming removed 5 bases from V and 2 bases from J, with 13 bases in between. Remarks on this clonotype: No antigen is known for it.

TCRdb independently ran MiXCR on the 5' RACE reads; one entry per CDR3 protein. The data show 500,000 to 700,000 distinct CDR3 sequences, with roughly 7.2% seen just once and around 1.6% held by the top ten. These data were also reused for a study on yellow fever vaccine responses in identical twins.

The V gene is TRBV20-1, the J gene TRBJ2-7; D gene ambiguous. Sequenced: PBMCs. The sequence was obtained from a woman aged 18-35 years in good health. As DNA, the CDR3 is TGCAGTGCTGGAACACCCAACCCCTACGAGCAGTACTTC. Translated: CSAGTPNPYEQYF.